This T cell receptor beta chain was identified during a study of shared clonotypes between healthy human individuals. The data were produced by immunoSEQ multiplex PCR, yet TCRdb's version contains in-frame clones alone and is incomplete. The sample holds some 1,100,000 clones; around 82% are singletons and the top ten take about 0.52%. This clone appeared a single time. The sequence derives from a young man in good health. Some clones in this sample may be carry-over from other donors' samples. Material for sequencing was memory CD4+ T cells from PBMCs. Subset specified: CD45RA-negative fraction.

The CDR3 nucleotides are TGTGCCAGCAGCGCACCGGGACAACGGGAGCAGTACTTC. Translating it yields CASSAPGQREQYF. This chain uses TRBV5-6 with TRBJ2-7, with TRBD1 as a possible D gene (6 bases). This CDR3 has 13 amino acids. V was cut by 4 bases and J by 7 bases, with 15 bases left in between. CDR1 and CDR2 from the germline V gene are SGHDT and YYEEEE. Looking up the rest from reference TRBV5-6 and TRBJ2-7 gives the full variable domain: DAGVTQSPTHLIKTRGQQVTLRCSPKSGHDTVSWYQQALGQGPQFIFQYYEEEERQRGNFPDRFSGHQFPNYSSELNVNALLLGDSALYLCASSAPGQREQYFGPGTRLTVT.